This entry describes one TCR beta chain. The data derive from a study of siplizumab effects on memory and regulatory T cells. Using immunoSEQ multiplex PCR, the repertoire was profiled, and TCRdb retains in-frame clones only, with some absent. This table has over 95,000 clones, around 95% appearing once. Germline V gene lookup returns CDR1 MDHEN and CDR2 SYDVKM. V was clipped by 5 bases and J by 3 bases, with 13 bases between them. The CDR3 is 14 amino acids. Sequences were obtained from non-Treg CD4+ T cells sorted from blood. V usage is TRBV28 and J usage is TRBJ1-1; D is perhaps TRBD1 (6 bases). The receptor comes from a human donor in good health. Here the CDR3 DNA reads TGTGCCAGCAGTCTTCTTGCAGGGGACACTGAAGCTTTCTTT. Translated: CASSLLAGDTEAFF.